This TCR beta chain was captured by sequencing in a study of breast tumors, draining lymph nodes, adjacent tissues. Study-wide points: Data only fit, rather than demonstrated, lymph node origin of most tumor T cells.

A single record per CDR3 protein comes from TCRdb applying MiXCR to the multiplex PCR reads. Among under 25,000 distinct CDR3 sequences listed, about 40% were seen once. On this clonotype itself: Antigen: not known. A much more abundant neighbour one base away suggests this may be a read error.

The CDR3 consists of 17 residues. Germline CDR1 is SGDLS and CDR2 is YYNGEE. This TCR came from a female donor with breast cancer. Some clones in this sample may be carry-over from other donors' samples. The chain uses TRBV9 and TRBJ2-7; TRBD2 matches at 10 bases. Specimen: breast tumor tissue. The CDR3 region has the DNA TGTGCCAGCAGCGTAGGTTTAACGGCTAGCGGGAGTCCCGAGCCGTACTTC. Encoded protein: CASSVGLTASGSPEPYF.